Listed below are T cell receptor beta chains from one sample, sequenced in a study of blood T cell repertoires in COVID-19. Some clones are missing from TCRdb's copy, which holds only in-frame ones; the method was immunoSEQ multiplex PCR. There are about 150,000 clones in the sample; roughly four fifths occur only once, and about 1.8% lies in the top ten. Sample: peripheral blood. The receptors here all came from a man aged 80 or over with acute or convalescent COVID-19. Both conserved end residues are trimmed from each CDR3.

V: TRBV6-5
CDR3: ASRLQGTGNQPQH

V: TRBV2
CDR3: ASRGNRGFYEKLF

V: TRBV3-1/TRBV3-2
CDR3: ASSHWAGAKETQY

V: TRBV27
CDR3: ASKGALSGNTIY

V: TRBV28
CDR3: ASSPGQGTNYGYT

V: TRBV25-1
CDR3: ASSEWGEQAVF

V: TRBV3-1/TRBV3-2
CDR3: ASSQGTGDVHGYT

V: TRBV18
CDR3: ASSPRTGVTGELF

V: TRBV10-3
CDR3: AISATGSYEQY

V: TRBV10-1
CDR3: ASSEIGGNEQF

V: TRBV30
CDR3: ARDRGTAGELF

V: TRBV2
CDR3: ASQRRNYGYT

V: TRBV5-8
CDR3: ASSLRASNYGYT

V: TRBV13
CDR3: ASSPGTESYNEQF

V: TRBV7-2
CDR3: ASSLDRGPYEQY

V: TRBV5-6
CDR3: ASSPQRVTDTQY

V: TRBV15
CDR3: ATSRGSSLRETQY

V: TRBV5-1
CDR3: ASSLLGAGVAKETQY

V: TRBV7-2
CDR3: ASSLGPGMSSYEQY

V: TRBV27
CDR3: ASRGTSGGPPF

V: TRBV9
CDR3: ASSVVGTVPLNEQF

V: TRBV7-9
CDR3: ASSLVPGETQY

V: TRBV11-2
CDR3: ASSPTGGPTGELF

V: TRBV19
CDR3: ASSMWSEVTKNIQY

V: TRBV30
CDR3: AWSPRSRGQGYT

V: TRBV2
CDR3: ASLITGLGELF

V: TRBV18
CDR3: ASSPEGNQPQH

V: TRBV13
CDR3: ASSLQGDPSNQPQH

V: TRBV2
CDR3: ASSRQGNEQF

V: TRBV5-1
CDR3: ASSPRQGAYEQY

V: TRBV5-1
CDR3: ASRPQGARTEAF

V: TRBV7-6
CDR3: ASSLEGQGMNTEAF

V: TRBV3-1/TRBV3-2
CDR3: ASSQAGVGNTIY

V: TRBV5-1
CDR3: ASSPVQDTEAF

V: TRBV12-3/TRBV12-4
CDR3: ASSLGRYYGYT

V: TRBV18
CDR3: ASSPDRGRTEAF

V: TRBV6-5
CDR3: ASSYSGGTTQY

V: TRBV7-2
CDR3: ASSLTNQQF

V: TRBV5-4
CDR3: ASSLGGTGGYGYT

V: TRBV19
CDR3: ASSLNGQGTYGYT

V: TRBV7-2
CDR3: ASSPAPRMNQPQH